The text below deals with one TCR beta chain. What it binds is unknown. Time point given: cycle 4 day 1 (C4D1), after more than 5 weeks of nivolumab. Each patient relapsed following autologous stem cell transplantation, and prior brentuximab vedotin exposure differed. The CDR3 contains 13 residues. Germline lookup yields CDR1 SGHTA and CDR2 FQGNSA. The ends were cut back, 4 bases at V and 5 bases at J, with 9 bases in the middle. The data were taken from a study of PD-1 blockade in classical Hodgkin lymphoma. Broader study findings: It was reported that newly diagnosed patients had less baseline TCR diversity than healthy donors.

Measured with immunoSEQ multiplex PCR; TCRdb has only the in-frame clones, and not every one. The table has about 32,000 clones, roughly four fifths seen once. This specimen was peripheral blood mononuclear cells (PBMCs), taken before the fourth cycle of nivolumab. The TCR comes from a human donor with classical Hodgkin lymphoma. V and J are TRBV7-2 and TRBJ1-5; D gene ambiguous. This CDR3 is CASSSARDQPQHF. The CDR3, as DNA: TGTGCCAGCAGCTCCGCGAGAGATCAGCCCCAGCATTTT.